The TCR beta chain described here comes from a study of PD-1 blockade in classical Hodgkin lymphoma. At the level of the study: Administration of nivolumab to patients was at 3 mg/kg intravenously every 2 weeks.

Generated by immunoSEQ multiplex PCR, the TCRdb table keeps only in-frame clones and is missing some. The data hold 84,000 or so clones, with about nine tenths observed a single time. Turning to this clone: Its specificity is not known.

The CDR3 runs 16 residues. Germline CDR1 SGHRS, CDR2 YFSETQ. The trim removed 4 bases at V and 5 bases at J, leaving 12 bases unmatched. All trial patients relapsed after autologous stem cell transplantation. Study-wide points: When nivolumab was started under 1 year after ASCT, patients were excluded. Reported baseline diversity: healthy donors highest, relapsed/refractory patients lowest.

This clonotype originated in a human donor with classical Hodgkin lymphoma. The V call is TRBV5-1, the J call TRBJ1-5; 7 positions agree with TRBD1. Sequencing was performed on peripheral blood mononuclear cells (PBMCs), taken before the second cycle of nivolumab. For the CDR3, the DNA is TGCGCCAGCAGCCCGTACACAGGGGTCCCAGATCAGCCCCAGCATTTT. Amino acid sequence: CASSPYTGVPDQPQHF.